Sequencing of this T cell receptor (beta chain) was carried out in a study of human T cells and chemical hapten exposure. Time point noted: pre-sensitization, week 0. Treatment meaning: therapeutic diphenylcyclopropenone sensitization with weekly scalp DPC. The CDR3 length is 11 residues. Germline CDR1 and CDR2: ENHRY and SYGVKD. V lost 3 bases and J 10 bases, leaving 9 bases between the germline ends. Findings and caveats of the study: Among expanded TCRs, significantly more large CDR3 similarity clusters formed than among controls.

This clonotype has ten or more counts. Its specificity is not known. TCRdb analysed the RACE reads with MiXCR anew, one entry per CDR3 protein. The data contain approximately 400,000 distinct CDR3 sequences, approximately 5% of them singletons. The V call is TRBV10-3, the J call TRBJ1-1; no definite D call. Sequences were derived from whole blood, sampled in connection with sensitization to the hapten diphenylcyclopropenone (DPC). The clonotype originates from a woman in her forties or fifties with alopecia areata. Some clones in this sample may be carry-over from other donors' samples. In DNA, the CDR3 is TGTGCCATCAGTGAAACCCGGGGAGCTTTCTTT. Its protein is CAISETRGAFF.